This TCR beta chain was found in a study of shared clonotypes between healthy human individuals. The CDR3 contains 14 residues. V was cut by 5 bases and J by 4 bases, with 12 bases left in between. CDR1 and CDR2 (germline): MDHEN, SYDVKM. Data came from immunoSEQ multiplex PCR; TCRdb stores just in-frame clones and leaves some out. This sample has fewer than 400,000 clones, with over 65% found just once. The specimen was memory CD4+ T cells sorted from blood. Subset reported: CD45RA-negative fraction. This sequence was found in a man in his thirties or forties in good health. The gene calls are TRBV28 and TRBJ2-1, with D uncertain. The CDR3 is CASSPTDGYNEQFF. In nucleotides, the CDR3 is TGTGCCAGCAGTCCCACGGATGGGTACAATGAGCAGTTCTTC.